The 19 T cell receptor beta chains given below trace back to one sample, sequenced in a study of T-cell memory formation after mild COVID-19. One entry per CDR3 protein, called by TCRdb with MiXCR from the 5' RACE reads. The top ten hold about 33% of the sample, which has some 70,000 distinct CDR3 sequences, about a sixth seen once. The specimen sequenced was PBMCs or a T cell subset sorted from them (not recorded which). These receptors were obtained from an adult woman who had mild COVID-19 (a few samples of this study predate the infection). Cell type and time point are not known.

The chain uses TRBV12-3 or TRBV12-4 and TRBJ1-2; no clear D gene. The V gene lost 2 bases and the J gene lost 4 bases, with 5 bases spanning the gap. This CDR3 spans 12 amino acids. The DNA of the CDR3 is TGTGCCAGCAGTTTATGGGGCTATGGCTACACCTTC. Its protein product is CASSLWGYGYTF.

This clonotype has ten or more counts. The CDR3 DNA sequence: TGTGCCGCAGGAGACGCTGCCTACGAGCAGTACTTC. This translates into CAAGDAAYEQYF. The gene calls are TRBV24-1 and TRBJ2-7; no firm D call. From germline, CDR1 is KGHDR and CDR2 SFDVKD. The CDR3 is 12 residues long. V lost 12 bases to trimming and J lost 2 bases, with 13 bases between them.

The chain combines TRBV7-8 with TRBJ2-2; maybe TRBD1 (6 bases). This CDR3 spans 17 amino acids. The germline V gene has CDR1 SGHVS and CDR2 FQNEAQ. V was clipped by 8 bases and J by 4 bases, with 23 bases between them. CDR3 nucleotides: TGTGCCAGCCAGGCGGGCAGGGGCCCTCAGGGCACCGGGGAGCTGTTTTTT. This gives the protein CASQAGRGPQGTGELFF.

The gene calls are TRBV11-3 and TRBJ1-1; D is possibly TRBD1 (5 bases). With 4 bases removed from V and 1 base from J, the gap between germline ends came to 28 bases. CDR1 and CDR2 (germline): SGHNT, YENEEA. The CDR3 is made up of 20 amino acids. The CDR3 region has the DNA TGTGCCAGCAGCTCCCGAGGGGTTCTCATCACGACGGGATCGAACACTGAAGCTTTCTTT. It codes for CASSSRGVLITTGSNTEAFF. Drawing the rest from reference TRBV11-3 and TRBJ1-1, the complete variable domain is EAGVVQSPRYKIIEKKQPVAFWCNPISGHNTLYWYLQNLGQGPELLIRYENEEAVDDSQLPKDRFSAERLKGVDSTLKIQPAELGDSAVYLCASSSRGVLITTGSNTEAFFGQGTRLTVV.

This clonotype has only a few counts. The V call is TRBV12-3 or TRBV12-4, the J call TRBJ2-1, with a weak D call TRBD1 (5 bases). This CDR3 contains 16 residues. V lost 6 bases, J lost 9 bases, and 24 bases lay in between. The CDR3 DNA follows: TGTGCCAGCAGCCACTTCCCGGCGTCCAGGGTTGCTGAGCAGTTCTTC. Translated, it gives CASSHFPASRVAEQFF.

This clonotype was recorded at least ten times. This rearrangement joins TRBV7-9 to TRBJ2-5; 10 nucleotides line up with TRBD1. The germline V gene encodes CDR1 SEHNR and CDR2 FQNEAQ (reference sequence). This CDR3 is built from 14 residues. J was trimmed by 4 bases and V by 3 bases; bases with no gene match: 2. CDR3 loop: CASSLGQGLETQYF. The CDR3, as DNA: TGTGCCAGCAGCTTGGGACAGGGGTTAGAGACCCAGTACTTC.

The CDR3 loop reads CASSALAGYTEAFF. CDR3 DNA sequence: TGTGCCAGCAGCGCGTTGGCCGGGTACACTGAAGCTTTCTTT. The V gene is TRBV7-9, the J gene TRBJ1-1, with D hard to call. V lost 5 bases to trimming and J lost 3 bases, with 13 bases between them. This CDR3 contains 14 residues. Germline-derived CDR1 and CDR2 are SEHNR and FQNEAQ (reference sequence).

This clonotype was detected a few times. This rearrangement joins TRBV4-2 to TRBJ2-2; no reliable D call. The CDR3 is 17 amino acids. CDR1 and CDR2 from the germline V gene are LGHNA and YNFKEQ. V was shortened by 1 base and J by 4 bases, with 16 bases between the two germline ends. In DNA form, the CDR3 reads TGTGCCAGCAGCCAAGTAATAGGTTCGCCCAGCACCGGGGAGCTGTTTTTT. Protein sequence: CASSQVIGSPSTGELFF.

The chain recombines TRBV5-1 with TRBJ1-1; D call uncertain. Germline CDR1 and CDR2: SGHRS and YFSETQ. V was trimmed by 1 base and J by 0 bases, leaving 13 bases between them. The CDR3 is made up of 16 amino acids. The CDR3 coding sequence is TGCGCCAGCAGCTTGATCCCCGGACCTATGAACACTGAAGCTTTCTTT. Translated, it gives CASSLIPGPMNTEAFF.

The rearrangement uses TRBV7-8 and TRBJ1-5; D gene ambiguous. With 2 bases removed from V and 0 bases from J, the gap between germline ends came to 8 bases. There are 15 residues in the CDR3. Germline-derived CDR1 and CDR2 are SGHVS and FQNEAQ. In nucleotides, the CDR3 is TGTGCCAGCAGCTTAATGTGGGATAGCAATCAGCCCCAGCATTTT. It specifies CASSLMWDSNQPQHF. Full variable domain (missing parts from reference TRBV7-8 and TRBJ1-5): GAGVSQSPRYKVAKRGQDVALRCDPISGHVSLFWYQQALGQGPEFLTYFQNEAQLDKSGLPSDRFFAERPEGSVSTLKIQRTQQEDSAVYLCASSLMWDSNQPQHFGDGTRLSIL.

The rearrangement uses TRBV9 and TRBJ2-1; no definite D call. The CDR3 spans 13 residues. Germline V gene data show CDR1 as SGDLS and CDR2 as YYNGEE. V lost 4 bases, J lost 5 bases, and 10 bases lay in between. The CDR3 loop is CASSFSFDNEQFF. CDR3 in DNA: TGTGCCAGCAGCTTCTCTTTTGACAATGAGCAGTTCTTC. Together with reference TRBV9 and TRBJ2-1, the CDR3 gives the full variable domain: DSGVTQTPKHLITATGQRVTLRCSPRSGDLSVYWYQQSLDQGLQFLIQYYNGEERAKGNILERFSAQQFPDLHSELNLSSLELGDSALYFCASSFSFDNEQFFGPGTRLTVL.

The sample holds a few counts of this clonotype. The rearrangement links TRBV2 to TRBJ2-7, with 7 bases that match TRBD1. The CDR3 length is 15 residues. V lost 2 bases, J lost 2 bases, and 6 bases stayed unmatched. CDR1 is SNHLY, CDR2 FYNNEI, per germline. The CDR3: CASSETAGGPYEQYF. CDR3 nucleotide sequence: TGTGCCAGCAGTGAAACTGCAGGGGGACCCTACGAGCAGTACTTC.

This clonotype was seen a handful of times. The rearrangement uses TRBV5-1 and TRBJ1-1, with D hard to call. V gave up 1 base and J gave up 3 bases, with 10 bases separating them. Per germline, CDR1 SGHRS and CDR2 YFSETQ. The CDR3 consists of 14 residues. CDR3 amino acids: CASSLLARDTEAFF. CDR3 nucleotide sequence: TGCGCCAGCAGCTTGTTGGCGAGAGACACTGAAGCTTTCTTT.

This clonotype was seen a few times. This rearrangement joins TRBV6-5 to TRBJ2-7; D possibly corresponds to TRBD1 (6 bases). Germline V lookup: CDR1 MNHEY, CDR2 SVGAGI. V lost 2 bases, J lost 5 bases, and 16 bases lay in between. The CDR3 loop spans 15 amino acids. CDR3 region: CASSYKAGAFNEQYF. The CDR3 DNA reads TGTGCCAGCAGTTACAAGGCAGGGGCATTTAACGAGCAGTACTTC.

This clonotype was seen only a few times. The chain is built from TRBV20-1 and TRBJ1-1; perhaps TRBD1 as D (6 bases). Between the trimmed V and J ends, which lost 6 bases and 1 base, there was a span of 18 bases. CDR1 is DFQATT, CDR2 SNEGSKA, per germline (reference sequence). This CDR3 comprises 15 residues. Here the CDR3 reads CSAPPKMTGNTEAFF. CDR3 DNA: TGCAGTGCCCCCCCAAAGATGACAGGGAACACTGAAGCTTTCTTT.

This clonotype was detected many times. The chain links TRBV7-8 to TRBJ2-3; 7 bases are a match to TRBD2. J lost 1 base, V lost 3 bases, and 1 base had no gene match. Looked up from germline, CDR1 is SGHVS and CDR2 is FQNEAQ. The CDR3 runs to 14 residues. This chain's CDR3 is CASSLAGGTDTQYF. The CDR3 nucleotides read TGTGCCAGCAGCTTGGCGGGGGGCACAGATACGCAGTATTTT.

This clonotype has only a few counts. This rearrangement joins TRBV12-3 or TRBV12-4 to TRBJ2-3; the match to TRBD2 covers 11 bases. The CDR3 loop spans 15 amino acids. V was clipped by 6 bases and J by 2 bases; unmatched bases: 4. Here the CDR3 reads CASRPGLADTDTQYF. The DNA for the CDR3 is TGTGCCAGCAGGCCGGGACTAGCGGACACAGATACGCAGTATTTT.

The table lists this clonotype with a few counts. This chain links TRBV4-2 with TRBJ2-2; 7 nucleotides align to TRBD2. Germline V CDR1 and CDR2: LGHNA, YNFKEQ. The CDR3 is 17 residues long. Trimming cost V 0 bases and J 5 bases; bases outside gene matches: 9. The CDR3: CASSQEGGTVMTGELFF. The CDR3 DNA reads TGTGCCAGCAGCCAAGAGGGGGGGACTGTGATGACCGGGGAGCTGTTTTTT.

This clonotype was detected ten times or more. The chain links TRBV7-9 to TRBJ2-4; 13 nucleotides agree with TRBD2. This CDR3 has 19 amino acids. Germline trimming cut 1 base from V and 7 bases from J; bases unmatched to any gene: 13. CDR1 is SEHNR and CDR2 is FQNEAQ in the germline V gene (reference sequence). The CDR3 sequence is CASSLEWTSGGQMRNIQYF. In nucleotides, the CDR3 is TGTGCCAGCAGCTTAGAATGGACTAGCGGGGGCCAAATGAGGAACATTCAGTACTTC.